This T cell receptor (beta chain) was documented in a study of T-cell reconstitution after alpha-beta-depleted transplantation in children. TCRbeta library construction was performed incorporating unique molecular identifiers. MiXCR was run by TCRdb on the PCR reads, yielding one entry per CDR3 protein. The sample holds hundreds of thousands of distinct CDR3 sequences, roughly 15% seen once. Study results and limitations: Alpha-beta T cells about two months after transplant reportedly derived from several hundred expanded graft clones. T cells produced anew were the main source of T-cell counts and diversity one year after transplant.

This CDR3 region has 13 residues. CDR1 MNHNY and CDR2 SVGAGI come from the germline V gene (reference sequence). Losses at the gene ends were 5 bases for V and 7 bases for J; bases not matched to a gene: 4. Details on this clonotype: No antigen is known for it.

This chain connects TRBV6-6 to TRBJ2-1; 8 positions match TRBD1. Sequences were derived from PBMCs, mostly from graft donor cells, sampled 360 days after TCRalphabeta/CD19-depleted stem cell transplant. This clonotype was sampled from a boy in the first two years of life who had a stem cell transplant for Wiskott-Aldrich syndrome, so the T cells may come from the graft donor. The CDR3 DNA sequence: TGTGCCAGCAGTCGACAGGGGAGGAATGAGCAGTTCTTC. It translates to CASSRQGRNEQFF.